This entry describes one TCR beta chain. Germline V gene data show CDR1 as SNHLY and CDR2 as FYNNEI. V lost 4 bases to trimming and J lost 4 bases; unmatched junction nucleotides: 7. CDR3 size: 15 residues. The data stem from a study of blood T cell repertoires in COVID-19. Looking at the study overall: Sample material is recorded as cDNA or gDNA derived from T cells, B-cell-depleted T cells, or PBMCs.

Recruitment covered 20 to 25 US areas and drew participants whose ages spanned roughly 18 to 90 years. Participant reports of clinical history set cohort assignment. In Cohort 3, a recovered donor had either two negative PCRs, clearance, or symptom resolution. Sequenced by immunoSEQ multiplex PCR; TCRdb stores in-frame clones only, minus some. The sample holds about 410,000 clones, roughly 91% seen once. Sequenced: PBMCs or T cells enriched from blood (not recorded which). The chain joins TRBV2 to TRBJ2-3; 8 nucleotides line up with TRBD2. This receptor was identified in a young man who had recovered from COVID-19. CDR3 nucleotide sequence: TGTGCCAGCAGTGTGGAGCGGGAGTTTGCAGATACGCAGTATTTT. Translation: CASSVEREFADTQYF.